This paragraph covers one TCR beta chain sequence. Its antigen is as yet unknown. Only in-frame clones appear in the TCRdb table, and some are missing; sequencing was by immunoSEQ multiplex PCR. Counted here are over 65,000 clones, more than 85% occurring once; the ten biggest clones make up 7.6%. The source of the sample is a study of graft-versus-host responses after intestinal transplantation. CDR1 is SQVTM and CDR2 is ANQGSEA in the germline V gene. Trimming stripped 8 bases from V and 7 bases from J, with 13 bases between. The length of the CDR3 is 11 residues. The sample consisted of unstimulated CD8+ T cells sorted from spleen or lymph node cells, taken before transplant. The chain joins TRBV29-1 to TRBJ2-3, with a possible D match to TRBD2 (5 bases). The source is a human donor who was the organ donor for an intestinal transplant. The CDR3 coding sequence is TGCAGCACCGGACTTCTCAATACGCAGTATTTT. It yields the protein CSTGLLNTQYF.